This T cell receptor beta chain was captured in a study of blood T cell repertoires in COVID-19. As for the study in general: PBMCs, B-cell-depleted T cells, or T cells were the source of the cDNA or gDNA that made up the material.

In the original analysis: Amplification of reference gene primers was used by the study to estimate nucleated cell counts. The table came from immunoSEQ multiplex PCR; TCRdb's copy has only in-frame clones and leaves some out. V and J calls and clone size are as listed in that table; D and trimming were resolved from the DNA. The sample has about 93,000 clones; about nine tenths are singletons. V shed 0 bases and J shed 3 bases, with 16 bases lying between them. CDR3 length: 16 amino acids. Looked up from germline, CDR1 is SGHDT and CDR2 is YYEEEE. The source material was peripheral blood. The chain employs TRBV5-6 and TRBJ2-7; possibly TRBD1 for D (6 bases). This sequence originates from a human donor with active COVID-19. The donor label of this sample is uncertain. CDR3: CASSLVRAGAFYEQYF. CDR3 coding DNA: TGTGCCAGCAGCTTGGTGAGGGCAGGGGCTTTCTACGAGCAGTACTTC.